The 13 T cell receptor beta chains given below trace back to one sample, sequenced in a study of Graves' ophthalmopathy and Graves' hyperthyroidism. RNA served as the template for amplifying TCR beta CDR3 regions. The authors performed first-round RT-PCR with HTBI primers and then a second-round multiplex PCR. TCRdb fed the multiplex PCR reads into MiXCR, producing one record per CDR3 protein. The repertoire holds about 220,000 distinct CDR3 sequences, with 20% to 25% as singletons. Material: peripheral blood. The receptors were sampled from a woman in her forties or fifties with Graves' ophthalmopathy.

In its sample, this clonotype was seen many times. The chain recombines TRBV7-2 with TRBJ2-5; no clear D. V was clipped by 1 base and J by 5 bases, with 14 bases between them. CDR1 is SGHTA, CDR2 FQGNSA, per germline. The CDR3 loop spans 15 amino acids. The CDR3 region has the DNA TGTGCCAGCAGCTTAGTTCCAGCGCCTGACGAGACCCAGTACTTC. Amino acids: CASSLVPAPDETQYF.

This clonotype has at least ten counts. The V call is TRBV20-1, the J call TRBJ2-7, with 10 bases matching TRBD2. The CDR3 runs to 15 residues. With 3 bases clipped from V and 2 bases from J, the junction kept 7 bases outside the gene matches. Germline-derived CDR1 and CDR2 are DFQATT and SNEGSKA (reference sequence). The CDR3 DNA sequence: TGCAGTGCTAGTGCGGCTAGCGGGAGCCCCTACGAGCAGTACTTC. Protein: CSASAASGSPYEQYF.

This clonotype was found many times. This sequence joins TRBV27 and TRBJ1-1; D may be TRBD1 (5 bases). Between the trimmed V and J ends, which lost 0 bases and 8 bases, there was a span of 19 bases. The length of the CDR3 is 16 residues. Germline-derived CDR1 and CDR2 are MNHEY and SMNVEV (reference sequence). The CDR3 DNA is TGTGCCAGCAGTTTATCTTGGGGGGACCCAATGAGGGAAGCTTTCTTT. Its translation: CASSLSWGDPMREAFF.

This clonotype was seen repeatedly, ten times or more. The chain carries TRBV28 and TRBJ1-5, with a weak D call TRBD1 (5 bases). Trimming removed 5 bases at V and 9 bases at J, with 17 bases between. Looked up from germline, CDR1 is MDHEN and CDR2 is SYDVKM. The CDR3 has 14 residues. The CDR3 sequence: CASSRRARAMPQHF. Written as DNA, the CDR3 is TGTGCCAGCAGTCGAAGGGCCAGGGCGATGCCCCAGCATTTT.

This rearrangement joins TRBV29-1 to TRBJ2-7; D gene ambiguous. Deletions cut 4 bases from V and 2 bases from J, with 9 bases between. CDR1 and CDR2 (germline): SQVTM, ANQGSEA. There are 12 residues in the CDR3. This chain's CDR3 is CSVGVGTYEQYF. CDR3 bases: TGCAGCGTTGGCGTCGGAACCTACGAGCAGTACTTC.

This clonotype was recorded at least ten times. The V gene is TRBV6-5, the J gene TRBJ1-5; 10 bases fit TRBD1. Germline values: CDR1 MNHEY, CDR2 SVGAGI. V dropped 5 bases and J dropped 6; count of bases not matched to a gene: 7. The CDR3 is made up of 15 amino acids. The CDR3 DNA reads TGTGCCAGCAGTACCGGGACAGGGGTAGGTCAGCCCCAGCATTTT. Its translation is CASSTGTGVGQPQHF.

The rearrangement joins TRBV28 to TRBJ2-5; D unresolved. V was trimmed by 11 bases and J by 1 base, leaving 17 bases between them. The CDR3 loop spans 14 amino acids. CDR1 and CDR2 (germline): MDHEN, SYDVKM. The DNA for the CDR3 is TGTGCCGTCATGAGTCCACAAAGCCAAGAGACCCAGTACTTC. Protein sequence: CAVMSPQSQETQYF.

There are many counts of this clonotype. The V gene is TRBV25-1, the J gene TRBJ1-2, with 9 bases fitting TRBD1. V lost 2 bases to trimming and J lost 2 bases; unmatched junction nucleotides: 3. The length of the CDR3 is 15 residues. Germline assignment: CDR1 MGHDK and CDR2 SYGVNS. The CDR3 protein is CASSETGGWNYGYTF. The CDR3 DNA is TGTGCCAGCAGTGAAACAGGGGGCTGGAACTATGGCTACACCTTC.

On this clonotype itself: A much larger clone differs by one base, so this may be a read error. The chain uses TRBV20-1 and TRBJ2-5, with a possible D match to TRBD1 (6 bases). The V and J ends lost 1 base and 5 bases respectively, with 8 bases between them. In germline, CDR1 is DFQATT, CDR2 SNEGSKA (reference sequence). This CDR3 region has 12 residues. Here the CDR3 reads CSARGGGETQYF. The CDR3 DNA reads as TGCAGTGCTAGAGGAGGGGGTGAGACCCAGTACTTC.

V gene TRBV7-2 combines with J gene TRBJ2-2; TRBD2 aligns across 7 bases. Germline lookup yields CDR1 SGHTA and CDR2 FQGNSA. The CDR3 contains 15 residues. The V and J ends lost 6 bases and 1 base, in that order; junction bases with no gene match: 5. CDR3 nucleotides: TGTGCCAGCAGGGAACGGGGGGAGAACACCGGGGAGCTGTTTTTT. Amino acid sequence: CASRERGENTGELFF.

Comments on this clonotype: Since a much larger clone is just one base distant, this may be a read error. This chain joins TRBV20-1 and TRBJ2-7; TRBD2 matches at 13 bases. Germline loops: CDR1 DFQATT, CDR2 SNEGSKA (reference sequence). CDR3 length: 16 residues. CDR3 bases: TGCAGTGCTAGATCGGGACTAGCGGGGTCATCCTGCGAGCAGTACTTC. It specifies CSARSGLAGSSCEQYF.

This clonotype was observed at least ten times. The chain recombines TRBV27 with TRBJ2-7, with D hard to call. Trimming took 4 bases from V and 1 from J, leaving 17 bases between them. Per the germline V gene, CDR1 is MNHEY and CDR2 is SMNVEV (reference sequence). The CDR3 runs to 16 residues. CDR3 sequence reads: CASSSTSAQGSYEQYF. Written as DNA, the CDR3 is TGTGCCAGCAGTTCGACCTCGGCCCAAGGTTCCTACGAGCAGTACTTC.

This clonotype was picked up many times. V is TRBV20-1 and J is TRBJ2-7, with TRBD2 matching over 10 bases. With 6 bases clipped from V and 6 bases from J, the junction kept 17 bases outside the gene matches. The CDR3 extends over 16 amino acids. The germline V gene has CDR1 DFQATT and CDR2 SNEGSKA (reference sequence). CDR3 nucleotides: TGCAGTGCCCTATACCCTTTAAGCGGGAGGGGCTCCGAGCAGTACTTC. This sequence encodes CSALYPLSGRGSEQYF.